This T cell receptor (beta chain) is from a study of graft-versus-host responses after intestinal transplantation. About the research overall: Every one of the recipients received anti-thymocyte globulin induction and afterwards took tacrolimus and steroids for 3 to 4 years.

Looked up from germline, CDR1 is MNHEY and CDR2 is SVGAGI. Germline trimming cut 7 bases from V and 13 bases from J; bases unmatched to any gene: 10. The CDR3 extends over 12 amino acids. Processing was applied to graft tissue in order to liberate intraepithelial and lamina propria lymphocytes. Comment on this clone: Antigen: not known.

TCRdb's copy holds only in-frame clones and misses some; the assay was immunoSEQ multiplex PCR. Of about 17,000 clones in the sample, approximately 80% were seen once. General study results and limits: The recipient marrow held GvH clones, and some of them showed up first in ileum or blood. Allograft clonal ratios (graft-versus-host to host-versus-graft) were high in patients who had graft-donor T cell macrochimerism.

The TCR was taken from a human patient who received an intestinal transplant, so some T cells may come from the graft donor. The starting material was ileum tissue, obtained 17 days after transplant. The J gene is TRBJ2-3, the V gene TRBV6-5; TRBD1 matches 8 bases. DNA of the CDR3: TGTGCCAGCACCCCAGGACCGGGACAGGAGTATTTT. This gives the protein CASTPGPGQEYF.